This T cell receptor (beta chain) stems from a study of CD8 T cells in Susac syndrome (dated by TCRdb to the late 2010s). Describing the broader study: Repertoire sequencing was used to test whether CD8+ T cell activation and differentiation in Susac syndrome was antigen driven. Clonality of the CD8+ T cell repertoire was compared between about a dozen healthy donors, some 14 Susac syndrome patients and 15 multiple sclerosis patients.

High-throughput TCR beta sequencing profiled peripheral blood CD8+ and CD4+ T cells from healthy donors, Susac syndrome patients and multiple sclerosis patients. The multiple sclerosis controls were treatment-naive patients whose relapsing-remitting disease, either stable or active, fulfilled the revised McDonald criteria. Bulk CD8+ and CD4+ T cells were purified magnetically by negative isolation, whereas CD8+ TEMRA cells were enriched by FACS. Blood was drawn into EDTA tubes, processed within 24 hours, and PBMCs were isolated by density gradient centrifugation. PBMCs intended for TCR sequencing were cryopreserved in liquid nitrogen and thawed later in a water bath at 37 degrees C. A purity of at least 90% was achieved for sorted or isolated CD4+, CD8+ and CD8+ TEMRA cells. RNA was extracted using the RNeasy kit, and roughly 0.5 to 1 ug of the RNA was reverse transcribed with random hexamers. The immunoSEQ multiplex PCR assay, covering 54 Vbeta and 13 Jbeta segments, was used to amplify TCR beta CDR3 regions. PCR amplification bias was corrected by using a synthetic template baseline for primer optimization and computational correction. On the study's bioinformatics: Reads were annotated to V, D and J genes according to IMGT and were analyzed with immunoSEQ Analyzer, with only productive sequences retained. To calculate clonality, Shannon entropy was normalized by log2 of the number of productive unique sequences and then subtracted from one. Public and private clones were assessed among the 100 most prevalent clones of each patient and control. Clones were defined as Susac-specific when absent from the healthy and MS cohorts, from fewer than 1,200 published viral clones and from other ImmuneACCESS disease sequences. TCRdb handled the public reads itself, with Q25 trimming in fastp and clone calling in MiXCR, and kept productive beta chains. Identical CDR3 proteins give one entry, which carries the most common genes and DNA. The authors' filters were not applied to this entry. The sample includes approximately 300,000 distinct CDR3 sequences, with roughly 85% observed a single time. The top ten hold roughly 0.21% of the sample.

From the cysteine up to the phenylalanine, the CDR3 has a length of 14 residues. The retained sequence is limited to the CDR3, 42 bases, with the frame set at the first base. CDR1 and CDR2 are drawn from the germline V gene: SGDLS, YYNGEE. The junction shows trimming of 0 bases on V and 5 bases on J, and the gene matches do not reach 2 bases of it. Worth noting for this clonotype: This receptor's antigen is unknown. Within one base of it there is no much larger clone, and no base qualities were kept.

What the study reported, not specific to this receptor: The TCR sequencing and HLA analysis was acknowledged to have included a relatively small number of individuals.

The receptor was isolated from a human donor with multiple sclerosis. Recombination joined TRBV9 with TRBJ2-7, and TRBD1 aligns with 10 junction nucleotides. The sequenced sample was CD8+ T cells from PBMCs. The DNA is TGTGCCAGCAGCGTAGACGGGACAGGGGACGAGCAGTACTTC. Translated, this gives CASSVDGTGDEQYF.